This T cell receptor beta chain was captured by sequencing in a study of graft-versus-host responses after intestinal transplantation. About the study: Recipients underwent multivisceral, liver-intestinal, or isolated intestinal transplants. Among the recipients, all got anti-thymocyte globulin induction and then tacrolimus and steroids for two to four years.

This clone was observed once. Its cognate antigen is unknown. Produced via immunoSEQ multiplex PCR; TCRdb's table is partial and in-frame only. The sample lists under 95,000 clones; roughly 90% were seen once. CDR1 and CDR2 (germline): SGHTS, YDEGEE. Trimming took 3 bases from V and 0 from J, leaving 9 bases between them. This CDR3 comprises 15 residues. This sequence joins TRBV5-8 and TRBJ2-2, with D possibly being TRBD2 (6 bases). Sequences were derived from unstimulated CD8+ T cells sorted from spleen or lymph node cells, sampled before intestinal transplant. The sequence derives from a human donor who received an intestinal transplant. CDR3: CASSWGTSNTGELFF. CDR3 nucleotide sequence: TGTGCCAGCAGCTGGGGGACTTCGAACACCGGGGAGCTGTTTTTT.